This TCR beta chain was sequenced in a study of blood T cell repertoires in COVID-19. Looked up from germline, CDR1 is MDHEN and CDR2 is SYDVKM. The CDR3 loop spans 16 amino acids. V shed 4 bases and J shed 5 bases, with 17 bases lying between them. Which cohort a participant joined came from the clinical history participants gave. Resolution of symptoms, clearance, or two negative PCRs was present in recovered Cohort 3 donors. In the original workflow: It was from reference gene primer amplification that nucleated cell counts were estimated. Generated by immunoSEQ multiplex PCR, the TCRdb table keeps only in-frame clones and is missing some. V and J calls and clone size are given by that table; D and trimming were obtained from the DNA. The sample holds some 320,000 clones, roughly nine tenths seen once.

Source material: PBMCs or T cells enriched from blood (not recorded which). The chain couples TRBV28 to TRBJ1-4; D is perhaps TRBD1 (6 bases). The clonotype originates from a man between 60 and 75 years old who had recovered from COVID-19. The CDR3 is CASSSPADSQNEKLFF. The CDR3 nucleotides are TGTGCCAGCAGTTCCCCAGCGGACAGCCAGAATGAAAAACTGTTTTTT.